One sample yielded the 21 T cell receptor beta chains listed below, sequenced in a study of shared T cell receptors in the human thymus. Measured with immunoSEQ multiplex PCR; TCRdb has only the in-frame clones, and not every one. The table has about 660,000 clones, around 87% seen once. The sample also formed part of further work on human thymus T cells.

The source material was thymocytes. All receptors come from a boy younger than two with a congenital heart defect.

This clone appeared once. The V and J genes are TRBV15 and TRBJ2-1; 9 bases match TRBD1. Germline loops: CDR1 LNHNV, CDR2 YYDKDF (reference sequence). Trimming took 3 bases from V and 6 from J; bases not matched to a gene: 12. The CDR3 covers 17 residues. In DNA, the CDR3 is TGTGCCACCAGCAGTTATCGCCCGGGACAGGGAAGCAATGAGCAGTTCTTC. Encoded protein: CATSSYRPGQGSNEQFF.

V is TRBV4-1 and J is TRBJ1-5; no clear D gene. Germline loops: CDR1 MGHRA, CDR2 YSYEKL. The V end lost 4 bases, the J end lost 2 bases, and 15 bases lay between the germline ends. The CDR3 covers 16 residues. The CDR3 coding sequence is TGCGCCAGCAGCCCTGGACTGGATCTAGGCAATCAGCCCCAGCATTTT. This codes for CASSPGLDLGNQPQHF.

This sequence joins TRBV7-2 and TRBJ1-1; D gene ambiguous. This CDR3 is built from 12 residues. Looked up from germline, CDR1 is SGHTA and CDR2 is FQGNSA. The V end lost 3 bases, the J end lost 6 bases, and 8 bases lay between the germline ends. Here the CDR3 reads CASSFIGSEAFF. As DNA, the CDR3 is TGTGCCAGCAGCTTCATTGGCTCTGAAGCTTTCTTT.

This clone was recorded a few times. The J gene is TRBJ1-4, the V gene TRBV4-3; D unresolved. Germline V gives CDR1 LGHNA, CDR2 YSLEER. The CDR3 is 17 amino acids. V lost 1 base and J lost 2, with 14 bases in between. The CDR3 sequence is CASSQAWAVRTNEKLFF. The CDR3 DNA follows: TGCGCCAGCAGCCAAGCCTGGGCAGTAAGGACTAATGAAAAACTGTTTTTT.

The rearrangement joins TRBV27 to TRBJ1-1; TRBD1 agrees at 8 bases. This CDR3 is built from 16 residues. The germline gives CDR1 MNHEY, CDR2 SMNVEV (reference sequence). After removal of 3 bases from V and 4 bases from J, the junction contained 10 bases not matched to a gene. The CDR3 spells CASSFLPGQGPTEAFF. CDR3 nucleotide sequence: TGTGCCAGCAGTTTTCTTCCCGGACAGGGACCCACTGAAGCTTTCTTT.

This sequence joins TRBV5-3 and TRBJ2-6; D not resolved. TRBV5-3 is known as an ORF, though its function is uncertain. The CDR3 covers 15 residues. With 0 bases removed from V and 0 bases from J, the gap between germline ends came to 4 bases. In DNA form, the CDR3 reads TGTGCCAGAAGCTTGGGGCCCTCTGGGGCCAACGTCCTGACTTTC. It translates to CARSLGPSGANVLTF.

The chain couples TRBV28 to TRBJ1-2, with unresolved D. The length of the CDR3 is 13 residues. V shed 0 bases and J shed 3 bases, with 5 bases lying between them. Germline loops: CDR1 MDHEN, CDR2 SYDVKM. The CDR3 DNA sequence: TGTGCCAGCAGTTTATGGGGAGACTATGGCTACACCTTC. Amino acids: CASSLWGDYGYTF.

This sequence joins TRBV5-1 and TRBJ2-1; 7 bases are shared with TRBD2. The CDR3 has 14 amino acids. The trim removed 7 bases at V and 5 bases at J, leaving 9 bases unmatched. Germline V gives CDR1 SGHRS, CDR2 YFSETQ. CDR3 in DNA: TGCGCCAGCGCGGGAGCTAGGGTAGACAATGAGCAGTTCTTC. Translated: CASAGARVDNEQFF.

The J gene is TRBJ2-7, the V gene TRBV29-1; 10 bases are a match to TRBD1. In germline, CDR1 is SQVTM, CDR2 ANQGSEA. This CDR3 spans 17 amino acids. The trim removed 7 bases at V and 2 bases at J, leaving 17 bases unmatched. The CDR3 loop reads CSAAGTGVYRGTYEQYF. The CDR3 DNA reads TGCAGCGCAGCCGGGACAGGGGTGTATCGTGGTACCTACGAGCAGTACTTC.

A single count supports this clone. The chain employs TRBV11-1 and TRBJ2-7; 12 bases line up with TRBD2. The trim removed 0 bases at V and 5 bases at J, leaving 11 bases unmatched. The germline V gene encodes CDR1 SGHAT and CDR2 FQDESV (reference sequence). The CDR3 covers 18 residues. CDR3 loop: CASSLAEASGRAQDEQYF. The CDR3 DNA is TGTGCCAGCAGCTTAGCGGAGGCTAGCGGGAGGGCCCAGGACGAGCAGTACTTC.

The V gene is TRBV18, the J gene TRBJ2-5; possible D gene TRBD1, 6 bases. The V end was cut by 3 bases, the J end by 1 base, with 15 bases between. CDR1 is KGHSH, CDR2 LQKENI, per germline. CDR3 length: 16 amino acids. Here the CDR3 reads CASSPNTRQVQETQYF. CDR3 DNA sequence: TGTGCCAGCTCACCCAATACCCGACAGGTCCAAGAGACCCAGTACTTC. Full variable domain (missing parts from reference TRBV18 and TRBJ2-5): NAGVMQNPRHLVRRRGQEARLRCSPMKGHSHVYWYRQLPEEGLKFMVYLQKENIIDESGMPKERFSAEFPKEGPSILRIQQVVRGDSAAYFCASSPNTRQVQETQYFGPGTRLLVL.

The sample holds one count of this clone. The chain uses TRBV7-8 and TRBJ2-7; D is unclear. V was clipped by 5 bases and J by 2 bases, with 7 bases between them. Germline V gene sequence: CDR1 SGHVS, CDR2 FQNEAQ. The CDR3 consists of 12 residues. CDR3 nucleotides: TGTGCCAGCAGCGAGGAACCCTACGAGCAGTACTTC. Translation: CASSEEPYEQYF.

The rearrangement joins TRBV29-1 to TRBJ2-2; TRBD2 matches 9 bases. The CDR3 loop spans 16 amino acids. The V gene end was trimmed by 7 bases and the J gene end by 5 bases; junction bases not matched to a gene: 14. Germline loops: CDR1 SQVTM, CDR2 ANQGSEA. Written as DNA, the CDR3 is TGCAGCGAAATGGGGGGCGGGAGGGCCCGGACCGGGGAGCTGTTTTTT. Encoded protein: CSEMGGGRARTGELFF.

V gene TRBV11-2 combines with J gene TRBJ1-5; tentative D call: TRBD1 (5 bases). The CDR3 has 14 amino acids. CDR1 and CDR2 from the germline V gene are SGHAT and FQNNGV. V shed 7 bases and J shed 6 bases, with 16 bases lying between them. Here the CDR3 reads CASNTDGGTQPQHF. As DNA, the CDR3 is TGTGCCAGCAATACCGATGGGGGGACTCAGCCCCAGCATTTT.

In this sample, this clone turned up a few times. This sequence joins TRBV4-3 and TRBJ1-2; D remains unclear. Trimming stripped 0 bases from V and 6 bases from J, with 23 bases between. The CDR3 totals 18 residues. From germline, CDR1 is LGHNA and CDR2 YSLEER. CDR3 in DNA: TGCGCCAGCAGCCAAGATAGGTCGCGGGGTCGAGGGTTTAATGGCTACACCTTC. Its protein product is CASSQDRSRGRGFNGYTF.

The V call is TRBV7-2, the J call TRBJ2-1; D may be TRBD2 (5 bases). Looked up from germline, CDR1 is SGHTA and CDR2 is FQGNSA. CDR3 length: 18 amino acids. With 0 bases removed from V and 9 bases from J, the gap between germline ends came to 24 bases. CDR3 bases: TGTGCCAGCAGCTTAGCGCTAGGAGTCCTAGCCGATTGGGGTGAGCAGTTCTTC. This encodes CASSLALGVLADWGEQFF.

This chain links TRBV15 with TRBJ2-2; 11 nucleotides match TRBD2. V was pared by 9 bases and J by 7 bases, with 10 bases of the junction left unmatched. Germline V gives CDR1 LNHNV, CDR2 YYDKDF (reference sequence). The CDR3 sequence is 15 residues long. The CDR3 DNA is TGTGCCACTGGGATAGCGGGAGGGCAAATCGGGGAGCTGTTTTTT. Amino acid sequence: CATGIAGGQIGELFF.

This clone was picked up a small number of times. V is TRBV18 and J is TRBJ2-1, with no clear D. The V end was cut by 3 bases, the J end by 9 bases, with 9 bases between. The CDR3 is 12 amino acids. Germline V CDR1 and CDR2: KGHSH, LQKENI. The CDR3 DNA reads TGTGCCAGCTCACCCCTCGGCGGTGAGCAGTTCTTC. Encoded protein: CASSPLGGEQFF.

This chain links TRBV6-5 with TRBJ1-5; D possibly corresponds to TRBD1 (5 bases). Looked up from germline, CDR1 is MNHEY and CDR2 is SVGAGI. The V end lost 6 bases, the J end lost 7 bases, and 16 bases lay between the germline ends. The CDR3 totals 14 residues. The CDR3 bases are TGTGCCAGCAGCCTAGGGGAGGGAAAACAGCCCCAGCATTTT. The encoded protein is CASSLGEGKQPQHF.

CDR3 coding DNA: TGTGCCAGCAGCTTCAGCGAGGGTCCCGCCTACGAGCAGTACTTC. This translates into CASSFSEGPAYEQYF. The chain is built from TRBV11-2 and TRBJ2-7; tentative D call: TRBD2 (5 bases). Per the germline V gene, CDR1 is SGHAT and CDR2 is FQNNGV. Trimming shortened V by 3 bases and J by 2 bases, and 14 bases separated the two germline ends. CDR3 size: 15 residues.

This sequence joins TRBV5-6 and TRBJ2-5; 8 nucleotides align to TRBD1. The assigned J gene may be wrong: the sequence end matches TRBJ2-7 better. Germline CDR1 and CDR2: SGHDT and YYEEEE. This CDR3 comprises 16 residues. CDR3 residues: CASSVNRDRQSYEQYF. Written as DNA, the CDR3 is TGTGCCAGCAGCGTCAACCGGGACAGGCAGTCCTACGAGCAGTACTTC.